The present T cell receptor beta chain was sequenced within a study of blood T cell repertoires in COVID-19. The method was immunoSEQ multiplex PCR; TCRdb's version includes in-frame clones alone and lacks a portion of them. The top ten clones hold roughly 20% of a sample with approximately 300,000 clones, roughly 90% of them seen once. Germline V lookup: CDR1 SGHVS, CDR2 FQNEAQ. This CDR3 comprises 16 residues. The V segment lost 5 bases and the J segment 4 bases; nucleotides outside the gene matches: 10. The TCR comes from a woman aged 25 to 39 who had recovered from COVID-19. This chain connects TRBV7-8 to TRBJ2-3, with 9 nucleotides matching TRBD2. What was sequenced was PBMCs or T cells enriched from blood (not recorded which). CDR3 protein: CASSPSAGLASDTQYF. CDR3 DNA sequence: TGTGCCAGCAGCCCGAGTGCGGGACTAGCTTCAGATACGCAGTATTTT.